Below are 15 T cell receptor beta chains sequenced from a single sample in a study of naive and memory T cell subsets. An equimolar mix of two oligonucleotides served as the beta constant-region primer for TRBC1 and TRBC2. TCRdb analysed the UMI-ligation and nested PCR reads with MiXCR anew, one entry per CDR3 protein. The sample contains about 150,000 distinct CDR3 sequences, over 15% of which appear only once. Material: naive CD4+ T cells from blood. Receptors originate from a human donor in good health.

Many counts were recorded for this clonotype. The CDR3 sequence: CASSLRGSSYNEQFF. In nucleotides, the CDR3 is TGTGCCAGCAGTTTACGCGGTAGCTCCTACAATGAGCAGTTCTTC. V usage is TRBV12-3 or TRBV12-4 and J usage is TRBJ2-1; D ambiguous. The CDR3 is 15 residues long. V lost 2 bases and J 0 bases, leaving 8 bases between the germline ends.

This clonotype was seen more than once but under ten times. This chain's CDR3 is CASSFRTWETQYF. The CDR3, as DNA: TGTGCCAGCAGCTTTCGGACGTGGGAGACCCAGTACTTC. J is TRBJ2-5 and V is TRBV7-9; D is undetermined. Trimming took off 3 bases at V and 5 bases at J, with 10 bases between the two ends. The CDR3 contains 13 residues. CDR1 and CDR2 (germline): SEHNR, FQNEAQ (reference sequence).

V is TRBV16 and J is TRBJ1-1; TRBD1 might be the D (5 bases). V was shortened by 7 bases and J by 5 bases, with 17 bases between the two germline ends. This CDR3 comprises 14 residues. Germline V gene lookup returns CDR1 KGHSY and CDR2 FQNENV. CDR3 nucleotides: TGTGCCAGCACGCCAGGCAGGGCAGCAACTGAAGCTTTCTTT. Protein: CASTPGRAATEAFF.

A few counts support this clonotype. The chain uses TRBV10-3 and TRBJ1-4, with D possibly matching TRBD1 (5 bases). There are 13 residues in the CDR3. In germline, CDR1 is ENHRY, CDR2 SYGVKD. The V gene lost 10 bases and the J gene lost 6 bases, with 15 bases spanning the gap. The CDR3 DNA reads TGTGCCACCCTACGGGGGAGGGATGAAAAACTGTTTTTT. Protein sequence: CATLRGRDEKLFF.

The sample holds a few counts of this clonotype. The chain joins TRBV6-5 to TRBJ1-6; D might be TRBD1 (6 bases). V was shortened by 6 bases and J by 7 bases, with 13 bases between the two germline ends. The CDR3 spans 14 residues. The germline gives CDR1 MNHEY, CDR2 SVGAGI. The CDR3 sequence: CASSPRGINSPLHF. Here the CDR3 DNA reads TGTGCCAGCAGCCCTAGGGGGATCAATTCACCCCTCCACTTT.

Regarding this clonotype: One end of the junction is discordant with germline, which a read error may explain. The rearrangement uses TRBV7-2 and TRBJ2-7, with D uncertain. The CDR3 has 14 residues. Germline V gene data show CDR1 as SGHTA and CDR2 as FQGNSA. In nucleotides, the CDR3 is TGTGCCAGCAGCTTAGCGGCCGGAACCTACGGGCAGTACTTC. Translation gives CASSLAAGTYGQYF.

The chain recombines TRBV18 with TRBJ2-1, with 9 bases that match TRBD2. The germline gives CDR1 KGHSH, CDR2 LQKENI. This CDR3 spans 14 amino acids. The V and J ends lost 6 bases and 6 bases, in that order; junction bases with no gene match: 6. CDR3 nucleotide sequence: TGTGCCAGCTCCCCCATTAGCGGGGGCAATGAGCAGTTCTTC. Amino acids: CASSPISGGNEQFF. The whole variable domain, filled in from reference TRBV18 and TRBJ2-1, reads NAGVMQNPRHLVRRRGQEARLRCSPMKGHSHVYWYRQLPEEGLKFMVYLQKENIIDESGMPKERFSAEFPKEGPSILRIQQVVRGDSAAYFCASSPISGGNEQFFGPGTRLTVL.

The table lists this clonotype with a few counts. The gene calls are TRBV12-3 or TRBV12-4 and TRBJ2-2, with D unclear. V was clipped by 0 bases and J by 2 bases, with 16 bases between them. The CDR3 contains 18 residues. The CDR3 loop reads CASSLARFGEYNTGELFF. In nucleotides, the CDR3 is TGTGCCAGCAGTTTAGCCCGATTTGGGGAATACAACACCGGGGAGCTGTTTTTT.

This chain connects TRBV25-1 to TRBJ2-5; 10 bases match TRBD2. CDR1 MGHDK and CDR2 SYGVNS come from the germline V gene. After removal of 7 bases from V and 5 bases from J, the junction contained 22 bases not matched to a gene. This CDR3 has 19 residues. The CDR3 bases are TGTGCCAGCACCTTCTATCTCCTAGCGGGAGAGACTGGGGGGGAGACCCAGTACTTC. It is translated as CASTFYLLAGETGGETQYF.

This chain uses TRBV12-3 or TRBV12-4 with TRBJ1-3, with 8 positions matching TRBD1. The CDR3 length is 16 residues. V shed 2 bases, J shed 3 bases, and the junction held 6 bases outside the gene matches. CDR3 loop: CASSLLAGGFGNTIYF. In nucleotides, the CDR3 is TGTGCCAGCAGTTTATTGGCAGGGGGCTTTGGAAACACCATATATTTT.

The chain links TRBV7-6 to TRBJ1-5, with unresolved D. CDR3 length equals 13 residues. V was clipped by 6 bases and J by 3 bases, with 9 bases between them. Germline V gene sequence: CDR1 SGHVS, CDR2 FNYEAQ. CDR3 protein: CASSIGNNQPQHF. The CDR3 bases are TGTGCCAGCAGTATTGGTAACAATCAGCCCCAGCATTTT.

V usage is TRBV12-3 or TRBV12-4 and J usage is TRBJ2-3; TRBD2 agrees at 9 bases. CDR3 length: 14 amino acids. Unmatched junction bases numbered 6, after V lost 5 bases and J lost 6 bases. This CDR3 reads CASSPMAGGDTQYF. CDR3 nucleotide sequence: TGTGCCAGCAGTCCGATGGCGGGAGGGGATACGCAGTATTTT.

This clonotype was seen only a few times. V gene TRBV5-5 combines with J gene TRBJ1-2; D uncertain. Germline V gene lookup returns CDR1 SGHKS and CDR2 YYEKEE (reference sequence). This CDR3 region has 17 residues. Trimming pared 0 bases from V and 0 bases from J, leaving 15 bases between. The CDR3 protein is CASSLDGPALPNYGYTF. CDR3 nucleotides: TGTGCCAGCAGCTTGGACGGGCCGGCACTGCCTAACTATGGCTACACCTTC.

V and J are TRBV5-1 and TRBJ2-5, with a weak D call TRBD2 (7 bases). Per the germline V gene, CDR1 is SGHRS and CDR2 is YFSETQ. V was shortened by 3 bases and J by 4 bases, with 16 bases between the two germline ends. The CDR3 is made up of 15 amino acids. CDR3 coding DNA: TGCGCCAGCAGCTATTCTAGCGGAGGGGGAGAGACCCAGTACTTC. It translates to CASSYSSGGGETQYF.

This clonotype was seen more than once but under ten times. This chain uses TRBV4-1 with TRBJ2-7; the D is unclear. CDR1 is MGHRA, CDR2 YSYEKL, per germline. Trimming took off 1 base at V and 2 bases at J, with 9 bases between the two ends. There are 14 residues in the CDR3. Here the CDR3 DNA reads TGCGCCAGCAGCCAAGGGTCCAGACCCTACGAGCAGTACTTC. It encodes CASSQGSRPYEQYF.